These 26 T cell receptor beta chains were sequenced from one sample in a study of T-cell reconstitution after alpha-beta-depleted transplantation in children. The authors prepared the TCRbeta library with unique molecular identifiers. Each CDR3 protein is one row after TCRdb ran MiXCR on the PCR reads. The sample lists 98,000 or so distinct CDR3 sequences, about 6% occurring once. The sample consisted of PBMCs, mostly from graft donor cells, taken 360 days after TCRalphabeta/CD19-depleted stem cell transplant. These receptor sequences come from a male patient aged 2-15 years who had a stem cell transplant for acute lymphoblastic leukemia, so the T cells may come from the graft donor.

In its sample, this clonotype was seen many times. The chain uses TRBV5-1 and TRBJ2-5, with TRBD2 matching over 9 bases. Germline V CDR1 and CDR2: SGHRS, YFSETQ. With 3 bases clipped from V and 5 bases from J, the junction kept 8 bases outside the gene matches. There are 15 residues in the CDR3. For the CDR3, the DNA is TGCGCCAGCAGCTCCGGGACTAGCCTTTCTGAGACCCAGTACTTC. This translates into CASSSGTSLSETQYF.

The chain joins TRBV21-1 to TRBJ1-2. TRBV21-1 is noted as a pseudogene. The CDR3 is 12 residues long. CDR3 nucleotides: TGTGCCAGCAGCGCGAACAGCTATGGCTACACCTTC. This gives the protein CASSANSYGYTF.

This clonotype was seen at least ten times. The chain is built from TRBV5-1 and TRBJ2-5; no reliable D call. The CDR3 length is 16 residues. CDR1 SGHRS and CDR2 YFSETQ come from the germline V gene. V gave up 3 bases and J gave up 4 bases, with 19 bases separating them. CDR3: CASSSPLRQRRETQYF. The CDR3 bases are TGCGCCAGCAGCTCCCCCTTAAGACAACGGAGAGAGACCCAGTACTTC.

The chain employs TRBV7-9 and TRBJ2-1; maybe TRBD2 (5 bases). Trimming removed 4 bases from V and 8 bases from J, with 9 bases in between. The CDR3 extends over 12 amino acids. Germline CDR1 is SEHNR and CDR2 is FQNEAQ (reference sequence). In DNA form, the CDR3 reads TGTGCCAGCAGCTCGAGGCGGGATGAGCAGTTCTTC. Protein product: CASSSRRDEQFF.

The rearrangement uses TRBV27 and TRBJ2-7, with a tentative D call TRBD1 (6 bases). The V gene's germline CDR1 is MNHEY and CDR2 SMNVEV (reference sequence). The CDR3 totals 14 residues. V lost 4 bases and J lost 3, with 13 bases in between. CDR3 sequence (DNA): TGTGCCAGCAGTTCCAGACAGGACCGCTACGAGCAGTACTTC. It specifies CASSSRQDRYEQYF.

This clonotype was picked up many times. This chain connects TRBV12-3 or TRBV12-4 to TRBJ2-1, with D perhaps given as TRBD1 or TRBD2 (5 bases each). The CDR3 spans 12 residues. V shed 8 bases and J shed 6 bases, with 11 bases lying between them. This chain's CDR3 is CASRRGLNEQFF. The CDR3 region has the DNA TGTGCCAGCCGACGGGGCCTCAATGAGCAGTTCTTC.

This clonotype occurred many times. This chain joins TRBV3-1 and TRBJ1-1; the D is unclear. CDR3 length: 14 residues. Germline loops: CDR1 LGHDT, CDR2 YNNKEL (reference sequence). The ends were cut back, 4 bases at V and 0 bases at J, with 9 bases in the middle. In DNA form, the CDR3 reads TGTGCCAGCAGCCCGGTAGCCTTGAACACTGAAGCTTTCTTT. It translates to CASSPVALNTEAFF.

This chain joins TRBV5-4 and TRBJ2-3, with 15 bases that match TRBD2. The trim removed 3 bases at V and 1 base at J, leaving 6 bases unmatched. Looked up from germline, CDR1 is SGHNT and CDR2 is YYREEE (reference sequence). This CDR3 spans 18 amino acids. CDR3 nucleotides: TGTGCCAGCAGCTCGGGGACTAGCGGGGGGTACCGCACAGATACGCAGTATTTT. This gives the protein CASSSGTSGGYRTDTQYF.

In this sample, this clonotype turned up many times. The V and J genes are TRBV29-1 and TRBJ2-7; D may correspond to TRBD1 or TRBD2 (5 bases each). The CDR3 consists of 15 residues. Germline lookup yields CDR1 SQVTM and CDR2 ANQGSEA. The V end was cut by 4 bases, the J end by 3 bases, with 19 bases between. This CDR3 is CSVGGGLETHYEQYF. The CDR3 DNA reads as TGCAGCGTTGGTGGGGGATTAGAGACTCACTACGAGCAGTACTTC.

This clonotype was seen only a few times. CDR3 amino acids: CASSKGQGRTEAFF. The CDR3 coding sequence is TGTGCCAGTAGTAAGGGGCAGGGACGGACTGAAGCTTTCTTT. The chain joins TRBV19 to TRBJ1-1, with D perhaps TRBD1 (5 bases). The CDR3 is 14 amino acids. V dropped 4 bases and J dropped 5 bases, with 14 bases sitting between them. Germline V gene lookup returns CDR1 LNHDA and CDR2 SQIVND (reference sequence).

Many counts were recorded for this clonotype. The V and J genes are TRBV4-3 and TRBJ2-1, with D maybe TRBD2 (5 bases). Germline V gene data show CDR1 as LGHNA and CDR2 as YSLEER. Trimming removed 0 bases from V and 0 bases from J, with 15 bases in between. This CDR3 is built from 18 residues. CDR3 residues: CASSQDIEEVTSYNEQFF. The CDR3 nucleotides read TGCGCCAGCAGCCAAGATATCGAGGAGGTTACCTCCTACAATGAGCAGTTCTTC.

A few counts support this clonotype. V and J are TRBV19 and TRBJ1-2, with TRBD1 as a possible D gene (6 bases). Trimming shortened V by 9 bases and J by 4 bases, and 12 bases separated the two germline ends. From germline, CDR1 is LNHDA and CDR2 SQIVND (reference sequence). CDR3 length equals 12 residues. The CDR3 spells CASTDSVYGYTF. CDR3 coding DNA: TGTGCCAGCACGGACAGTGTCTATGGCTACACCTTC.

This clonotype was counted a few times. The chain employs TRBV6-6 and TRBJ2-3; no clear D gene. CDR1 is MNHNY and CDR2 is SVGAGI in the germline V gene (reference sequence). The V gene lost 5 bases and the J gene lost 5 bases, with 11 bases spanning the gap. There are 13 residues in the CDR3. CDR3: CASSLQWLDTQYF. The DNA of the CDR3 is TGTGCCAGCAGTCTTCAGTGGTTAGATACGCAGTATTTT.

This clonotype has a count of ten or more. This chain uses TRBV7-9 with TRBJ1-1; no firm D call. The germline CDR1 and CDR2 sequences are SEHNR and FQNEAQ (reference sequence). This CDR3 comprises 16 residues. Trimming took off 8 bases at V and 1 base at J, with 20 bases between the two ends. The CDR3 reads CASAPQRGGGNTEAFF. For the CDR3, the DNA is TGTGCCAGCGCCCCCCAACGGGGAGGTGGGAACACTGAAGCTTTCTTT.

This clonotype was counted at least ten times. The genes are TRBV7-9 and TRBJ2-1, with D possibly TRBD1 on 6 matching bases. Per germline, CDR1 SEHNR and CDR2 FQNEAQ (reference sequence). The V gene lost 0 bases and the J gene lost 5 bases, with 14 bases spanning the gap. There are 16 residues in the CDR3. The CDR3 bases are TGTGCCAGCAGCTTAGCGAGCAGGGGATCCCACAATGAGCAGTTCTTC. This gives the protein CASSLASRGSHNEQFF.

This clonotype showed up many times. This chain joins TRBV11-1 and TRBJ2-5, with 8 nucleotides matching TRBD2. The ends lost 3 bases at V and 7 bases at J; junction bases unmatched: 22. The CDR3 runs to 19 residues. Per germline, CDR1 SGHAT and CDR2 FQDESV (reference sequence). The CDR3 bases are TGTGCCAGCAGCTTGATCTCGTCGACTAGCGAGAAACCCTGGGGGACCCAGTACTTC. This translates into CASSLISSTSEKPWGTQYF.

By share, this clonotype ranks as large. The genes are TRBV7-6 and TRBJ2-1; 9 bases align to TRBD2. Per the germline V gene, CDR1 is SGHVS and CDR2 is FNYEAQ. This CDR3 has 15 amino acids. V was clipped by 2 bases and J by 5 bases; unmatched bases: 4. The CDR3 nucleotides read TGTGCCAGCAGCTTACGGCGGGGGGGCGACAATGAGCAGTTCTTC. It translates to CASSLRRGGDNEQFF.

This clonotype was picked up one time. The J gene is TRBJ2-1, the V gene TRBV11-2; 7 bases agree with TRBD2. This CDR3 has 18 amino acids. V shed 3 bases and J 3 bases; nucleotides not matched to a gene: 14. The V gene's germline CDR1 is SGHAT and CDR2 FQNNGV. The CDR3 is CASSFTIWGGGNYNEQFF. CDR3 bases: TGTGCCAGCAGCTTCACCATTTGGGGGGGGGGAAACTACAATGAGCAGTTCTTC.

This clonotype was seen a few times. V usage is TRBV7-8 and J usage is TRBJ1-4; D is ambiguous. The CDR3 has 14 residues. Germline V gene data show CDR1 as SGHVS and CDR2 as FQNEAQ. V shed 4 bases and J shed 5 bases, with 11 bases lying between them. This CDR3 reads CASSSGRRNEKLFF. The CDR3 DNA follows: TGTGCCAGCAGCTCGGGTAGAAGGAATGAAAAACTGTTTTTT.

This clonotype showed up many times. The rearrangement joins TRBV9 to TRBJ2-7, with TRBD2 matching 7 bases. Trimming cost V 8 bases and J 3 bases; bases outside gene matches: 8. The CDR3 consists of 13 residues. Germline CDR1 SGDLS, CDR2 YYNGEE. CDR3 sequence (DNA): TGTGCCAGTTCTCCCGGGGGGAACTACGAGCAGTACTTC. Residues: CASSPGGNYEQYF. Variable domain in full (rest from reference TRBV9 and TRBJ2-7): DSGVTQTPKHLITATGQRVTLRCSPRSGDLSVYWYQQSLDQGLQFLIQYYNGEERAKGNILERFSAQQFPDLHSELNLSSLELGDSALYFCASSPGGNYEQYFGPGTRLTVT.

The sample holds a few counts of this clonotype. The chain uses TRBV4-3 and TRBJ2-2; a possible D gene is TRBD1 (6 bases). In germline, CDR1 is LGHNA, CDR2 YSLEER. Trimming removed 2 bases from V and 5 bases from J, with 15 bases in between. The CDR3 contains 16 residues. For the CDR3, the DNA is TGCGCCAGCAGCCAACGAATACAGGGCCAAACCGGGGAGCTGTTTTTT. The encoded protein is CASSQRIQGQTGELFF.

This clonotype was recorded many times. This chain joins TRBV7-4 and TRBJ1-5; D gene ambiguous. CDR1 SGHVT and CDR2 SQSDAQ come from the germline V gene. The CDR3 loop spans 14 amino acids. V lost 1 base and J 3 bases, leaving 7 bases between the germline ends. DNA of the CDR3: TGTGCCAGCAGCTTAGTTCAGTACAATCAGCCCCAGCATTTT. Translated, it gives CASSLVQYNQPQHF.

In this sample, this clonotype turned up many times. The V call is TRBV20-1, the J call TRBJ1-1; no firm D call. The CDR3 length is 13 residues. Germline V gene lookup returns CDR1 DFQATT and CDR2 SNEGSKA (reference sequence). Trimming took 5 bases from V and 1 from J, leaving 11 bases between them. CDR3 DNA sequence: TGCAGTGCTCCTAGGTGGGGGAACACTGAAGCTTTCTTT. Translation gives CSAPRWGNTEAFF.

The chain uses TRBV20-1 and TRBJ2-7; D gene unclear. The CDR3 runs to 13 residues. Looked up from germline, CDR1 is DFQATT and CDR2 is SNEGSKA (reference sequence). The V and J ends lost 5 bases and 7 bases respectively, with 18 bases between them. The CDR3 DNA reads TGCAGTGCTCCGACACACACTTTACGTGAGCAGTACTTC. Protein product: CSAPTHTLREQYF.

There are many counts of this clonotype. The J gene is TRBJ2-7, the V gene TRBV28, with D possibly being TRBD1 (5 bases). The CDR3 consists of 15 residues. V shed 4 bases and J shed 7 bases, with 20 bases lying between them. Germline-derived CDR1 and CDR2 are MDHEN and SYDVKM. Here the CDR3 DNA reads TGTGCCAGCAGTTACGGACAACTCCCCCTGGGAGAGCAGTACTTC. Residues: CASSYGQLPLGEQYF.

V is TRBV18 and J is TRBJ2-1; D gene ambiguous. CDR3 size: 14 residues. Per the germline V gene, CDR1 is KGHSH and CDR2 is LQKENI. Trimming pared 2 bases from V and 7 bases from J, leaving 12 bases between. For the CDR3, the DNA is TGTGCCAGCTCACCAAGGTGGGCCCGTAATGAGCAGTTCTTC. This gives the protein CASSPRWARNEQFF.